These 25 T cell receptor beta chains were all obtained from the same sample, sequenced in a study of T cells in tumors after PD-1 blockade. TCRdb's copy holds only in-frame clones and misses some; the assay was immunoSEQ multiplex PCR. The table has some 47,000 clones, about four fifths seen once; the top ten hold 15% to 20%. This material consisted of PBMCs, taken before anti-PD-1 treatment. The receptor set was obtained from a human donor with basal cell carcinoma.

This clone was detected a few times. This chain's CDR3 is CASGSGGAGQTQYF. In DNA form, the CDR3 reads TGCGCCAGCGGTAGCGGGGGGGCCGGTCAGACCCAGTACTTC. The chain joins TRBV5-1 to TRBJ2-5; the match to TRBD2 covers 11 bases. Losses at the gene ends were 7 bases for V and 6 bases for J; bases not matched to a gene: 8. The CDR3 sequence is 14 residues long. Germline V CDR1 and CDR2: SGHRS, YFSETQ.

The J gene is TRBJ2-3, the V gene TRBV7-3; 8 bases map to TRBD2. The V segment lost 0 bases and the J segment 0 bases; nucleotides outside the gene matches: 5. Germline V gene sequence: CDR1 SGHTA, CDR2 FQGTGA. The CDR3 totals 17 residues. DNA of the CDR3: TGTGCCAGCAGCTTAACGTTTAGCGGGGCGAGCACAGATACGCAGTATTTT. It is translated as CASSLTFSGASTDTQYF.

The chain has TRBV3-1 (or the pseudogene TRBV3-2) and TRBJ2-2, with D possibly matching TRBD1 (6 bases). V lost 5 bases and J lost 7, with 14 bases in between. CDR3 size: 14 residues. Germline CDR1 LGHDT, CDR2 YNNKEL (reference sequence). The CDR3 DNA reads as TGTGCCAGCAGCGGATACAGGGACGGCGGGGAGCTGTTTTTT. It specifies CASSGYRDGGELFF.

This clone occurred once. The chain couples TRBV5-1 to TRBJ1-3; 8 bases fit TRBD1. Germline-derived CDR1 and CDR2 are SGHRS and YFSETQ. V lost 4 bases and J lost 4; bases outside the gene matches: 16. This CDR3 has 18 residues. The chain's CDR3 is CASSPGTGPLIVGNTIYF. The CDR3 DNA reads TGCGCCAGCAGCCCCGGGACAGGTCCGCTGATTGTGGGAAACACCATATATTTT.

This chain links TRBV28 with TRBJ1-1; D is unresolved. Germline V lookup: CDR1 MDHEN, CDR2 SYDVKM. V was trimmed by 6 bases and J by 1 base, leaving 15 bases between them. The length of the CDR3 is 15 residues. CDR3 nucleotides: TGTGCCAGCAGAACACATTGGACGGGGAACACTGAAGCTTTCTTT. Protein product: CASRTHWTGNTEAFF.

Written as DNA, the CDR3 is TGTGCCAGCAGTGCAGCTTTCGACAGGGAGAGGAATGAGCAGTTCTTC. It codes for CASSAAFDRERNEQFF. The V call is TRBV2, the J call TRBJ2-1; 7 bases line up with TRBD1. Germline-derived CDR1 and CDR2 are SNHLY and FYNNEI. With 4 bases clipped from V and 7 bases from J, the junction kept 13 bases outside the gene matches. This CDR3 has 16 amino acids.

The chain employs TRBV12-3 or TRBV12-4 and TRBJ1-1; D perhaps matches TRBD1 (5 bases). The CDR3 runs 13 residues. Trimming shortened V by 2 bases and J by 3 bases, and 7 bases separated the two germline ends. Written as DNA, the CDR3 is TGTGCCAGCAGTTTATTCAGGGACACTGAAGCTTTCTTT. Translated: CASSLFRDTEAFF.

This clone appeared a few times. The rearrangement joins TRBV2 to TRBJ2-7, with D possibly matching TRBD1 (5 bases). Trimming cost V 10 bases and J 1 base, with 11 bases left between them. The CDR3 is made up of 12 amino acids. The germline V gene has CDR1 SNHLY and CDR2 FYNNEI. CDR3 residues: CATKGLSYEQYF. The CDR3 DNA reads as TGTGCCACCAAGGGGTTGTCCTACGAGCAGTACTTC. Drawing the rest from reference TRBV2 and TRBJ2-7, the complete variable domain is EPEVTQTPSHQVTQMGQEVILRCVPISNHLYFYWYRQILGQKVEFLVSFYNNEISEKSEIFDDQFSVERPDGSNFTLKIRSTKLEDSAMYFCATKGLSYEQYFGPGTRLTVT.

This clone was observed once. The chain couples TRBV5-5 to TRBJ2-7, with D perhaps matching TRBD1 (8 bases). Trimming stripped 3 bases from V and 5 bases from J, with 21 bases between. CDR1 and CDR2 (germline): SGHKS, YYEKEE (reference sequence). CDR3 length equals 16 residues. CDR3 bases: TGTGCCAGCAGCTCCCTTCGGGGGGCGGGACAGGACGAGCAGTACTTC. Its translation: CASSSLRGAGQDEQYF. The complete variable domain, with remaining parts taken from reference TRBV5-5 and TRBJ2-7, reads DAGVTQSPTHLIKTRGQQVTLRCSPISGHKSVSWYQQVLGQGPQFIFQYYEKEERGRGNFPDRFSARQFPNYSSELNVNALLLGDSALYLCASSSLRGAGQDEQYFGPGTRLTVT.

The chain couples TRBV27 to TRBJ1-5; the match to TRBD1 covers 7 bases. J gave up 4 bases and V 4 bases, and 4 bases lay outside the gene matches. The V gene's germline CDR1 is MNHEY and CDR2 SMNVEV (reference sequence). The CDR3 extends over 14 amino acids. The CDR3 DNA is TGTGCCAGCAGTTCCCAGGGGGTAAATCAGCCCCAGCATTTT. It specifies CASSSQGVNQPQHF.

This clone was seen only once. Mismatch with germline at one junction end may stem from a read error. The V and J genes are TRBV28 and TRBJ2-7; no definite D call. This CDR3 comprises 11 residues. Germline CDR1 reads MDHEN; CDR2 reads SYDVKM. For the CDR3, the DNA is TGTGCCAGCAGTTTAGCCCAGCAGGTTCACTTC. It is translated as CASSLAQQVHF. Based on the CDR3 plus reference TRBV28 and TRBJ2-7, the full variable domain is DVKVTQSSRYLVKRTGEKVFLECVQDMDHENMFWYRQDPGLGLRLIYFSYDVKMKEKGDIPEGYSVSREKKERFSLILESASTNQTSMYLCASSLAQQVHFGPGTRLTVT.

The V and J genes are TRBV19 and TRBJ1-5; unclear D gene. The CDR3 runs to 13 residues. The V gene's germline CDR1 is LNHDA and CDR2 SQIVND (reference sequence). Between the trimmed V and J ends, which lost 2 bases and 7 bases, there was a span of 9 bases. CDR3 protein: CASSIWSEQPQHF. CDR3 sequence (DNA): TGTGCCAGTAGTATATGGTCCGAACAGCCCCAGCATTTT.

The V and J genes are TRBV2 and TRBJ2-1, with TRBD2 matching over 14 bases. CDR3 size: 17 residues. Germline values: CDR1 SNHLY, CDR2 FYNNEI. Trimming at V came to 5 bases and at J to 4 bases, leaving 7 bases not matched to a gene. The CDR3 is CASSHPGTSGGYNEQFF. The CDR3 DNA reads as TGTGCCAGCAGTCATCCCGGGACTAGCGGGGGTTACAATGAGCAGTTCTTC.

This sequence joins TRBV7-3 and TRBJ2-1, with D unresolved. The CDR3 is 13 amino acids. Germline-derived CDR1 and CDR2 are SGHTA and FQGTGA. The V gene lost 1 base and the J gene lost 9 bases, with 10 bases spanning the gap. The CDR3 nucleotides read TGTGCCAGCAGCTTAAACCCCCCCGGTGAGCAGTTCTTC. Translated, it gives CASSLNPPGEQFF.

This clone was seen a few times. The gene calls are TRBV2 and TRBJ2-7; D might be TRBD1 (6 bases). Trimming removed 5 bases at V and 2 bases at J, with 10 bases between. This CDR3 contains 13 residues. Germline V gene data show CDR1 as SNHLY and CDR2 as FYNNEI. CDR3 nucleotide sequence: TGTGCCAGCAGTCGGACAGCCACCTACGAGCAGTACTTC. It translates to CASSRTATYEQYF.

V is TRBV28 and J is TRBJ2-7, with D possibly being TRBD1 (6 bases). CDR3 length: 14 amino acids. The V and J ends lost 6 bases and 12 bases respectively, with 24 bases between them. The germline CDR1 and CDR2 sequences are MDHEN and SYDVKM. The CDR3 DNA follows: TGTGCCAGCAGCCCTGCGTCACAGGGCCTTGGGCTGTACTTC. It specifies CASSPASQGLGLYF.

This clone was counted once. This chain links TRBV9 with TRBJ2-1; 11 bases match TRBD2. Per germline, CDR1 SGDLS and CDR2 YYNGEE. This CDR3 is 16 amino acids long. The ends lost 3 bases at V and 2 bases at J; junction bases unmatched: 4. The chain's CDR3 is CASSAGTSGAYNEQFF. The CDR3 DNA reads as TGTGCCAGCAGCGCAGGGACTAGCGGAGCCTACAATGAGCAGTTCTTC.

CDR3 coding DNA: TGTGCCAGCAGCCTTGAGGGCTTGTACCAAGAGACCCAGTACTTC. Translation: CASSLEGLYQETQYF. This chain connects TRBV3-1 (or the pseudogene TRBV3-2) to TRBJ2-5, with D perhaps matching TRBD2 (5 bases). The V end was cut by 4 bases, the J end by 0 bases, with 12 bases between. The CDR3 runs 15 residues. Germline-derived CDR1 and CDR2 are LGHDT and YNNKEL (reference sequence).

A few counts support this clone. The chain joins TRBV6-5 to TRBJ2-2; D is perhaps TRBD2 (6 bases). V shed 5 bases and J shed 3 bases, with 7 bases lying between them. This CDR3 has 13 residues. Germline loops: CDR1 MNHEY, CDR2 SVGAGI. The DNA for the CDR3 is TGTGCCAGCAGTCGCGGGGACACCGGGGAGCTGTTTTTT. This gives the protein CASSRGDTGELFF.

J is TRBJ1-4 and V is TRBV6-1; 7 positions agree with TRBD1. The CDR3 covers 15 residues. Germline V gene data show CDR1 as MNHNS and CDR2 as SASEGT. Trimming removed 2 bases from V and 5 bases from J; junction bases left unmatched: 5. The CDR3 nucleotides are TGTGCCAGCAGTGAAAGCAGGGGGGGGAATGAAAAACTGTTTTTT. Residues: CASSESRGGNEKLFF.

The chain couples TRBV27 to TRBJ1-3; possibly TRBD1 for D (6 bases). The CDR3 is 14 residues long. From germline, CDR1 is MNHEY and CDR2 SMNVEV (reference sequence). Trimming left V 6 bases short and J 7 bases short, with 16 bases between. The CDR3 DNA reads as TGTGCCAGCAGGCCTAGGGGGGATTGGAACACCATATATTTT. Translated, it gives CASRPRGDWNTIYF.

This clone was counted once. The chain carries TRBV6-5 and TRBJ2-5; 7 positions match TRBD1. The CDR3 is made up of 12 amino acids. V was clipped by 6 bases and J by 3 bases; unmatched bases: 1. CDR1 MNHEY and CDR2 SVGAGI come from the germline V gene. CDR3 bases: TGTGCCAGCAGCGGACAGGAAGAGACCCAGTACTTC. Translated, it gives CASSGQEETQYF.

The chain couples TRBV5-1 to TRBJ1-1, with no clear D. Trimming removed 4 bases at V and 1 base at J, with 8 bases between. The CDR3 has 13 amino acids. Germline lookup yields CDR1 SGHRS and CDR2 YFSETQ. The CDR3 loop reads CASSPERNTEAFF. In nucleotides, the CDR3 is TGCGCCAGCAGCCCGGAGAGGAACACTGAAGCTTTCTTT.

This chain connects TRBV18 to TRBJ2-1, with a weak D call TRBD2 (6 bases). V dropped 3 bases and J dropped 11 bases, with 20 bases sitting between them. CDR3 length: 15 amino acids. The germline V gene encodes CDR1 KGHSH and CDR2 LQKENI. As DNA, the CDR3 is TGTGCCAGCTCACCGGAGGGACTCCGGGCCAGACAGCAGTTCTTC. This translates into CASSPEGLRARQQFF.

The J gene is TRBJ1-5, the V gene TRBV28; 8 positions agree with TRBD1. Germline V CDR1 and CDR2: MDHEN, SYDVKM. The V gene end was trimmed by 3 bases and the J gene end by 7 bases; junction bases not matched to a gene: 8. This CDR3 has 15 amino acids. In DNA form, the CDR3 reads TGTGCCAGCAGTTTTAGGCAGGGGGCGAGACAGCCCCAGCATTTT. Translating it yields CASSFRQGARQPQHF.